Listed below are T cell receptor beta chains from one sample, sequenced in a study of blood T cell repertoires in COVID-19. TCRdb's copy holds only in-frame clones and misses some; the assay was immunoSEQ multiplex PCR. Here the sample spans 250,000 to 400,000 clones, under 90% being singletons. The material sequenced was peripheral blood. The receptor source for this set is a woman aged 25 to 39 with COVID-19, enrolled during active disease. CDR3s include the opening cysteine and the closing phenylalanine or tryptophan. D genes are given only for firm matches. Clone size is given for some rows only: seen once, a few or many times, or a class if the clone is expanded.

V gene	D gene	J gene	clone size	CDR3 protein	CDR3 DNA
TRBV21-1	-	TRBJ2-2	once	CASRTGEAGELFF	TGTGCCAGCAGGACAGGGGAGGCCGGGGAGCTGTTTTTT
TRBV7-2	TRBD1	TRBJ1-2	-	CASSSGQGYGYTF	TGTGCCAGCAGCTCGGGACAGGGCTATGGCTACACCTTC
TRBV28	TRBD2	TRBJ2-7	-	CASSPVAGPYEQYF	TGTGCCAGCAGCCCCGTAGCGGGACCCTACGAGCAGTACTTC
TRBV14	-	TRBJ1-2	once	CASSQAGTFNYGYTF	TGTGCCAGCAGCCAAGCCGGGACTTTCAACTATGGCTACACCTTC
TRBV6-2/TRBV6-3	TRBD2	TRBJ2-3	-	CASSGLAATDTQYF	TGTGCCAGCAGTGGACTAGCGGCCACAGATACGCAGTATTTT
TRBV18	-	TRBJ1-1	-	CASSPILRTEAFF	TGTGCCAGCTCACCTATTTTGAGGACTGAAGCTTTCTTT
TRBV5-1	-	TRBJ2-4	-	CASSLAGIYDIQYF	TGCGCCAGCAGCTTGGCCGGGATTTATGACATTCAGTACTTC
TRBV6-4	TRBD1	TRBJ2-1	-	CASSIGDRVLNEQFF	TGTGCCAGCAGTATAGGGGACAGGGTCTTGAATGAGCAGTTCTTC
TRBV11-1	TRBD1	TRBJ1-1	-	CASSLHRGSGAFF	TGTGCCAGCAGCTTACACAGGGGGTCGGGAGCTTTCTTT
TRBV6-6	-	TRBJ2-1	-	CASRPTEREQFF	TGTGCCAGCAGACCTACGGAGCGTGAGCAGTTCTTC
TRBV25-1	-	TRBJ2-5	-	CASSEFRGSQETQYF	TGTGCCAGCAGTGAATTCAGGGGCTCCCAAGAGACCCAGTACTTC
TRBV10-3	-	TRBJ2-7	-	CAISQGRGDEQYF	TGTGCCATCAGCCAGGGGCGAGGTGACGAGCAGTACTTC
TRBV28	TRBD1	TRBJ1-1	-	CASSSAGTGAPMNTEAFF	TGTGCCAGCAGCAGCGCCGGGACAGGGGCTCCCATGAACACTGAAGCTTTCTTT